What follows is one TCR beta chain and its context. This clonotype came up once. No cognate antigen has been identified for it. Base qualities were left out, and no much larger clone turns up one base away. Support from one read is weak. These data belong to a study of T cells in Graves' hyperthyroidism and ophthalmopathy (dated by TCRdb to the late 2010s). Regarding the complete study: TCR V-J signatures able to tell the groups apart were searched for in a discovery cohort of some 97 patients, of whom 43 had Graves' ophthalmopathy and around 57 had stable Graves' hyperthyroidism. Whether ophthalmopathy could be predicted prospectively was tested in an independent validation cohort made up of roughly 19 hyperthyroidism patients plus 17 patients who later progressed to ophthalmopathy. For training and testing, the 95 to 100 patients in the discovery cohort were randomly divided in a 7:3 ratio. In addition, the study compared T-cell repertoires in thyroid tissue and in blood from roughly six Graves' hyperthyroidism patients. Once sampling was done, hyperthyroidism patients were given methimazole at a starting dose of 30 mg daily, whereas ophthalmopathy patients were given high-dose intravenous methylprednisolone. TCR Vbeta CDR3 sequencing of some 140 peripheral blood samples (approximately 44 ophthalmopathy, 75 to 80 hyperthyroidism and some 17 progressor patients) is reported in the paper.

There are 14 amino acids in the CDR3, from cysteine to phenylalanine inclusive. Only the CDR3 region is kept as DNA, spanning 42 bases read in frame from base 1. Germline trimming amounts to 5 bases on V and 1 base on J, with 8 as the count of junction bases outside the gene matches. Based on the germline V gene (reference sequence), the CDR1 and CDR2 sequences are DFQATT and SNEGSKA. The study excluded patients with uncontrolled infections, other autoimmune diseases, pregnancy or lactation. Diagnoses were established on the basis of clinical symptoms, serum thyroxine and TRAb, thyroid ultrasound, and orbital computed tomography. Trizol reagent was used to extract total RNA, and RNA quality was then checked on an Agilent 2100 Bioanalyzer. Findings and caveats that apply to the study as a whole: A 13 V-J signature model separated ophthalmopathy from stable hyperthyroidism, with about 90% sensitivity and just under 84% specificity in cross-validation and 80%/75% in testing. Most expanded thyroid clonotypes (frequency above 0.001) were also detected in blood, a finding suggesting that blood repertoires may reflect thyroid immune responses. In validation, progression to ophthalmopathy was predicted by the model with around 71% sensitivity and approximately 78% specificity, a median of around 5.9 months before onset. Sample size was not statistically predetermined, and blinding of investigators to group allocation was not performed.

Amplification of TCR beta CDR3 regions was carried out from RNA transcripts. For the first round of RT-PCR on the TCR CDR3, the HTBI primer set was used together with the Qiagen OneStep RT-PCR kit. Libraries were constructed in a second round of multiplex PCR, after which size selection and purification were carried out. Paired-end sequencing of the libraries was performed with 100 bp reads on an Illumina HiSeq2000. For the original study's pipeline: SOAPnuke was used to process the raw data, throwing out any read that contained adapters or uncalled bases, had a mean Phred below 15, or lacked an exact constant-primer or identifier match. COPE v1.2.5 was used to merge high-quality paired reads, and clonotypes were defined as unique nucleotide sequences. MiTCR v1.1 was used to align the clonotypes against IMGT TRBV, TRBD and TRBJ reference segments. The analysis was restricted to V-J combinations with a frequency above 0.0001, which together covered 99% to 99.2% of the repertoires. A TCS score was defined as the ratio between F50 (clonal expansion) and ExV (chaos), using BLOSUM62-based TCRdist between CDR3 peptides within each V-J. Welch's t-statistics and random forest reduced 500 to 650 V-J features to roughly 13, which were used in a naive Bayes classifier (R e1071). The Morisita-Horn index was used to measure how similar the thyroid and blood repertoires were. TCRdb passed the public sequencing reads through fastp at Q25 and MiXCR, retaining productive beta sequences. Duplicate CDR3 protein sequences are folded into a single record with the most common DNA and genes. These V and J calls originate from TCRdb's pipeline instead of the authors' own analysis. The sample includes hundreds of thousands of distinct CDR3 sequences, with about 45% observed a single time. Jointly, the top ten make up less than 9% of the sample.

This receptor was taken from an adult man with Graves' disease, either hyperthyroidism or ophthalmopathy (not recorded which). What was sequenced was peripheral blood or thyroid tissue (not recorded which). The rearranged segments are TRBV20-1 and TRBJ2-7; 7 bases in between match TRBD2. The sequenced DNA: TGCAGTGCTGCAACCCGGGACTATTCCTACGAGCAGTACTTC. Translated, it reads CSAATRDYSYEQYF.